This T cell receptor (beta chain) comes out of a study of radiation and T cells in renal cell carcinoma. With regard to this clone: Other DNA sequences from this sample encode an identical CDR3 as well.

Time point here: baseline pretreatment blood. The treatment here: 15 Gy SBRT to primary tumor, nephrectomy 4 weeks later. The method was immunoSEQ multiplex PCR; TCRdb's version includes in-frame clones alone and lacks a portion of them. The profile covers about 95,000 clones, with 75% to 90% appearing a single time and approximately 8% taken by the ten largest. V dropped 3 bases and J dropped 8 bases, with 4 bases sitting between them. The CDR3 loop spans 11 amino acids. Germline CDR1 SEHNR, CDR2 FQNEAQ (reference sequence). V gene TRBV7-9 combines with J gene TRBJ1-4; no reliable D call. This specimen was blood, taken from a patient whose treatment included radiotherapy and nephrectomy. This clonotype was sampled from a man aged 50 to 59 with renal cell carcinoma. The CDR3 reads CASSLSEKLFF. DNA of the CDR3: TGTGCCAGCAGCTTGAGCGAAAAACTGTTTTTT.